This record covers a single T cell receptor beta chain. This CDR3 is 16 amino acids long. The data derive from a study of shared clonotypes between healthy human individuals. Repertoires were generated with immunoSEQ multiplex PCR, while TCRdb's copy carries only in-frame clones and drops some. The repertoire holds over a million clones, with roughly 74% as singletons. This receptor was identified in a man younger than 30 in good health. Some clones in this sample may be carry-over from other donors' samples. Sequenced input: memory CD4+ T cells from PBMCs. Subset specified: CD45RA-negative fraction. The rearrangement joins TRBV21-1 to TRBJ2-7. TRBV21-1 is marked as a pseudogene. CDR3 sequence (DNA): TGTGCCAGCAGCAAACCTCATCCTGGTGGGACCTACGAGCAGTACTTC. This encodes CASSKPHPGGTYEQYF.